One TCR beta chain is described in this entry. The sample comes from a study of blood T cell repertoires in COVID-19. The V gene end was trimmed by 2 bases and the J gene end by 5 bases; junction bases not matched to a gene: 4. Germline CDR1 and CDR2: SGDLS and YYNGEE. The CDR3 is made up of 15 amino acids. Repertoires were generated with immunoSEQ multiplex PCR, while TCRdb's copy carries only in-frame clones and drops some. The repertoire has about 260,000 clones, more than 85% of them found once; the top ten carry roughly 5%. Sequenced: peripheral blood. The V call is TRBV9, the J call TRBJ2-2; TRBD1 matches 9 bases. The sequence was obtained from a woman aged 55 to 70 with COVID-19, enrolled during active disease. The CDR3 DNA is TGTGCCAGCAGCGTGTCTGGGACAGGGACCGGGGAGCTGTTTTTT. Translated: CASSVSGTGTGELFF.